This TCR beta chain originates from a study of T cell repertoires in cytomegalovirus infection. Whole-study context: CMV infection together with matching HLA type was indicated by public TCR beta signatures.

Broader study findings: Cumulative public TCR beta family frequency identified CMV carriers with the relevant HLA. Within the response measured ex vivo, HLA-C-restricted CMV-specific TCR beta clonotypes were dominant.

A single record per CDR3 protein comes from TCRdb applying MiXCR to the reads. Found here are a few hundred thousand distinct CDR3 sequences, 26% of them singletons; the top ten hold roughly 13%. This clonotype was counted only a few times. Its antigen is not known. The receptor was isolated from a human donor in good health (CMV status not recorded). Some clones in this sample may be carry-over from other donors' samples. The material sequenced was PBMCs.

The CDR3 reads CSAARTESNYGYTF. CDR3 in DNA: TGCAGTGCTGCGCGGACAGAATCTAACTATGGCTACACCTTC. The rearrangement joins TRBV20-1 to TRBJ1-2; D may be TRBD1 (6 bases). The CDR3 is 14 amino acids. V dropped 5 bases and J dropped 0 bases, with 13 bases sitting between them. Germline V gene sequence: CDR1 DFQATT, CDR2 SNEGSKA (reference sequence).